Listed here are 26 T cell receptor beta chains from one sample, sequenced in a study of CD4+ T cells in melanoma. Libraries were prepared by immunoSEQ multiplex PCR; TCRdb keeps only in-frame clonotypes and omits some of them. The sample has 10,000 to 13,000 clones, roughly two thirds seen once. The specimen sequenced was cells from a culture (not recorded whether cultured in vitro). These receptors were obtained from a human donor with melanoma.

The rearrangement joins TRBV18 to TRBJ1-1; the match to TRBD1 covers 10 bases. The germline V gene has CDR1 KGHSH and CDR2 LQKENI. Unmatched junction bases numbered 10, after V lost 3 bases and J lost 6 bases. This CDR3 is 16 amino acids long. CDR3 in amino acids: CASSPEPGQGKAEAFF. The CDR3 bases are TGTGCCAGCTCACCCGAACCGGGACAGGGGAAAGCTGAAGCTTTCTTT.

The table lists this clone with a few counts. The chain uses TRBV6-6 and TRBJ1-2; the D gene is possibly TRBD1 (5 bases). CDR1 and CDR2 (germline): MNHNY, SVGAGI (reference sequence). V lost 3 bases, J lost 3 bases, and 8 bases lay in between. This CDR3 region has 13 residues. CDR3 residues: CASSYQGDYGYTF. In DNA form, the CDR3 reads TGTGCCAGCAGTTATCAGGGTGACTATGGCTACACCTTC.

The chain is built from TRBV5-1 and TRBJ2-1; unclear D gene. This CDR3 spans 15 amino acids. V lost 0 bases and J 0 bases, leaving 7 bases between the germline ends. Germline CDR1 reads SGHRS; CDR2 reads YFSETQ. The CDR3 is CASSLGVSSYNEQFF. The DNA of the CDR3 is TGCGCCAGCAGCTTGGGGGTGAGCTCCTACAATGAGCAGTTCTTC.

The chain uses TRBV6-6 and TRBJ2-7, with D perhaps TRBD1 or TRBD2 (5 bases each). The CDR3 contains 15 residues. V shed 6 bases and J shed 0 bases, with 15 bases lying between them. Germline loops: CDR1 MNHNY, CDR2 SVGAGI (reference sequence). The CDR3 is CASRTGTGSSYEQYF. The CDR3 region has the DNA TGTGCCAGCAGAACCGGGACGGGGAGCTCCTACGAGCAGTACTTC.

This clone was observed a few times. CDR3 residues: CASSRLAGNNEQFF. CDR3 bases: TGTGCCAGCAGTAGACTAGCGGGGAACAATGAGCAGTTCTTC. V and J are TRBV6-5 and TRBJ2-1, with 11 bases that match TRBD2. This CDR3 comprises 14 residues. V was pared by 5 bases and J by 5 bases, with 2 bases of the junction left unmatched. Germline loops: CDR1 MNHEY, CDR2 SVGAGI.

The J gene is TRBJ1-3, the V gene TRBV14; possibly TRBD1 for D (5 bases). This CDR3 is 15 amino acids long. Germline V gene sequence: CDR1 SGHDN, CDR2 FVKESK. V was clipped by 4 bases and J by 0 bases, with 10 bases between them. This chain's CDR3 is CASSLDRISGNTIYF. The DNA of the CDR3 is TGTGCCAGCAGCCTCGACAGAATCTCTGGAAACACCATATATTTT.

The chain recombines TRBV6-1 with TRBJ1-1; D might be TRBD1 (5 bases). The CDR3 runs to 15 residues. Trimming took off 2 bases at V and 5 bases at J, with 15 bases between the two ends. CDR1 is MNHNS and CDR2 is SASEGT in the germline V gene. CDR3 loop: CASSENLRGGTEAFF. The CDR3 bases are TGTGCCAGCAGTGAAAACCTTAGGGGAGGAACTGAAGCTTTCTTT.

The rearrangement uses TRBV4-2 and TRBJ1-1; perhaps TRBD1 as D (5 bases). Trimming took off 1 base at V and 1 base at J, with 10 bases between the two ends. Germline V gene lookup returns CDR1 LGHNA and CDR2 YNFKEQ. The CDR3 has 15 residues. The CDR3 region is CASSQGGGWNTEAFF. CDR3 bases: TGTGCCAGCAGCCAAGGGGGGGGATGGAACACTGAAGCTTTCTTT.

This chain connects TRBV7-2 to TRBJ2-3; D possibly corresponds to TRBD2 (7 bases). The V end was cut by 2 bases, the J end by 3 bases, with 12 bases between. This CDR3 comprises 15 residues. Germline V CDR1 and CDR2: SGHTA, FQGNSA. In DNA, the CDR3 is TGTGCCAGCAGCTTATTCGGGGGGCCGACAGATACGCAGTATTTT. This gives the protein CASSLFGGPTDTQYF.

The J gene is TRBJ2-2, the V gene TRBV6-5; D is unresolved. Germline CDR1 and CDR2: MNHEY and SVGAGI. V lost 5 bases and J 6 bases, leaving 10 bases between the germline ends. The CDR3 has 13 amino acids. Here the CDR3 reads CASSPSRSGELFF. The CDR3 DNA follows: TGTGCCAGCAGTCCGAGTCGGTCCGGGGAGCTGTTTTTT.

This clone was detected a few times. The chain joins TRBV7-7 to TRBJ2-1; 7 bases match TRBD1. CDR1 SSHAT and CDR2 FNYEAQ come from the germline V gene (reference sequence). Trimming cost V 5 bases and J 9 bases; bases outside gene matches: 7. This CDR3 contains 13 residues. The CDR3 sequence is CASSRDSFGEQFF. The CDR3 DNA reads TGTGCCAGCAGCCGGGACAGTTTCGGTGAGCAGTTCTTC.

The CDR3: CASSLDYRDGSNEKLFF. Written as DNA, the CDR3 is TGTGCCAGCAGCTTAGATTATCGGGACGGATCCAATGAAAAACTGTTTTTT. The chain has TRBV11-2 and TRBJ1-4, with D perhaps matching TRBD1 (5 bases). V lost 0 bases to trimming and J lost 5 bases, with 16 bases between them. Germline V gene sequence: CDR1 SGHAT, CDR2 FQNNGV. This CDR3 spans 17 amino acids. The variable domain in full, completed from reference TRBV11-2 and TRBJ1-4, reads EAGVAQSPRYKIIEKRQSVAFWCNPISGHATLYWYQQILGQGPKLLIQFQNNGVVDDSQLPKDRFSAERLKGVDSTLKIQPAKLEDSAVYLCASSLDYRDGSNEKLFFGSGTQLSVL.

The rearrangement links TRBV9 to TRBJ2-1; tentatively, D is TRBD1 (6 bases). V lost 0 bases and J 4 bases, leaving 11 bases between the germline ends. The germline CDR1 and CDR2 sequences are SGDLS and YYNGEE. The CDR3 is 15 residues long. This CDR3 is CASSVDGTRYNEQFF. The CDR3 DNA reads as TGTGCCAGCAGCGTAGATGGGACAAGGTACAATGAGCAGTTCTTC.

This chain links TRBV7-2 with TRBJ1-2; D possibly corresponds to TRBD1 (5 bases). The CDR3 has 14 amino acids. V was trimmed by 4 bases and J by 8 bases, leaving 17 bases between them. Germline V gene data show CDR1 as SGHTA and CDR2 as FQGNSA. CDR3 sequence (DNA): TGTGCCAGCAGCTCTTCCGGGGCTAGAGGGGGCTACACCTTC. Residues: CASSSSGARGGYTF.

The genes are TRBV5-1 and TRBJ2-5, with 11 bases matching TRBD2. The V gene end was trimmed by 1 base and the J gene end by 2 bases; junction bases not matched to a gene: 4. The CDR3 extends over 16 amino acids. In germline, CDR1 is SGHRS, CDR2 YFSETQ. In DNA, the CDR3 is TGCGCCAGCAGCTTGACTAGCGGGGGAACTCAAGAGACCCAGTACTTC. Translation: CASSLTSGGTQETQYF.

This clone was seen a handful of times. The chain is built from TRBV7-9 and TRBJ2-5, with D possibly called TRBD1 or TRBD2 (5 bases each). The germline V and J ends were trimmed by 8 bases and 1 base, with 5 bases remaining between them. Germline CDR1 SEHNR, CDR2 FQNEAQ (reference sequence). There are 11 residues in the CDR3. The CDR3 DNA follows: TGTGCCAGCGGGACCCAAGAGACCCAGTACTTC. Translating gives CASGTQETQYF.

This sequence joins TRBV5-6 and TRBJ2-3; 10 nucleotides match TRBD2. This CDR3 is built from 17 residues. Looked up from germline, CDR1 is SGHDT and CDR2 is YYEEEE. With 7 bases clipped from V and 1 base from J, the junction kept 12 bases outside the gene matches. CDR3 nucleotides: TGTGCCAGCCGAAGAGGGGTAGCGGGGGGTCGCACAGATACGCAGTATTTT. Residues: CASRRGVAGGRTDTQYF. Using reference TRBV5-6 and TRBJ2-3 for the parts outside the CDR3, the full variable domain is DAGVTQSPTHLIKTRGQQVTLRCSPKSGHDTVSWYQQALGQGPQFIFQYYEEEERQRGNFPDRFSGHQFPNYSSELNVNALLLGDSALYLCASRRGVAGGRTDTQYFGPGTRLTVL.

This clone was found a few times. CDR3 region: CASSQGVSSYEQYF. CDR3 coding DNA: TGTGCCAGCTCACAGGGAGTCAGCTCCTACGAGCAGTACTTC. The genes are TRBV18 and TRBJ2-7; tentatively, D is TRBD2 (5 bases). The germline gives CDR1 KGHSH, CDR2 LQKENI. The CDR3 length is 14 residues. The V end was cut by 4 bases, the J end by 0 bases, with 10 bases between.

This chain connects TRBV21-1 to TRBJ1-5; TRBD1, the table's D call, lacks a check against the DNA. TRBV21-1 counts as a pseudogene. The CDR3 is made up of 17 amino acids. The CDR3 loop reads CASSIDLDRGLIQPQHF. DNA of the CDR3: TGTGCCAGCAGCATTGACCTGGACAGGGGACTTATACAGCCCCAGCATTTT.

V and J are TRBV5-6 and TRBJ2-5; no reliable D call. The CDR3 contains 13 residues. Germline loops: CDR1 SGHDT, CDR2 YYEEEE. Between the trimmed V and J ends, which lost 0 bases and 4 bases, there was a span of 7 bases. Here the CDR3 DNA reads TGTGCCAGCAGCTTGGGATCATTAGAGACCCAGTACTTC. The encoded protein is CASSLGSLETQYF.

The chain couples TRBV9 to TRBJ2-3; D ambiguous. Germline-derived CDR1 and CDR2 are SGDLS and YYNGEE. With 6 bases removed from V and 0 bases from J, the gap between germline ends came to 11 bases. There are 14 residues in the CDR3. The CDR3 loop reads CASKAVPSTDTQYF. The CDR3 nucleotides are TGTGCCAGCAAAGCCGTTCCTAGCACAGATACGCAGTATTTT.

The chain is built from TRBV10-3 and TRBJ1-2, with D perhaps matching TRBD1 (5 bases). There are 15 residues in the CDR3. Per germline, CDR1 ENHRY and CDR2 SYGVKD. The V end lost 0 bases, the J end lost 6 bases, and 14 bases lay between the germline ends. The CDR3 coding sequence is TGTGCCATCAGTGAGTCTTGGACACCTCAGAATGGCTACACCTTC. It yields the protein CAISESWTPQNGYTF.

The chain recombines TRBV5-8 with TRBJ1-6, with D maybe TRBD1 (6 bases). The V end was cut by 4 bases, the J end by 8 bases, with 13 bases between. The CDR3 consists of 14 residues. In germline, CDR1 is SGHTS, CDR2 YDEGEE. CDR3 sequence (DNA): TGTGCCAGCAGCCGCGACAGGTTATATTCACCCCTCCACTTT. Residues: CASSRDRLYSPLHF.

This clone was seen only a few times. Additional DNA sequences in this sample encode the identical CDR3. J is TRBJ2-2 and V is TRBV29-1, with D possibly matching TRBD2 (6 bases). CDR1 and CDR2 (germline): SQVTM, ANQGSEA. This CDR3 has 14 amino acids. The V gene lost 4 bases and the J gene lost 3 bases, with 12 bases spanning the gap. The CDR3 nucleotides are TGCAGCGTTGCGGGGACGGGAGACACCGGGGAGCTGTTTTTT. Translating it yields CSVAGTGDTGELFF.

V is TRBV6-5 and J is TRBJ1-2; D gene uncertain. CDR3 length: 15 amino acids. The germline gives CDR1 MNHEY, CDR2 SVGAGI. Trimming took 6 bases from V and 7 from J, leaving 21 bases between them. The DNA of the CDR3 is TGTGCCAGCAGGGAGAGATCCTTTTTCACGACTGGCTACACCTTC. Protein product: CASRERSFFTTGYTF.

The J gene is TRBJ1-2, the V gene TRBV27, with no clear D. The CDR3 is 11 amino acids. The germline V gene has CDR1 MNHEY and CDR2 SMNVEV (reference sequence). The germline V and J ends were trimmed by 11 bases and 6 bases, with 13 bases remaining between them. The CDR3 DNA is TGTGCCCGCCGAGGGTGGGATGGCTACACCTTC. Translation gives CARRGWDGYTF.